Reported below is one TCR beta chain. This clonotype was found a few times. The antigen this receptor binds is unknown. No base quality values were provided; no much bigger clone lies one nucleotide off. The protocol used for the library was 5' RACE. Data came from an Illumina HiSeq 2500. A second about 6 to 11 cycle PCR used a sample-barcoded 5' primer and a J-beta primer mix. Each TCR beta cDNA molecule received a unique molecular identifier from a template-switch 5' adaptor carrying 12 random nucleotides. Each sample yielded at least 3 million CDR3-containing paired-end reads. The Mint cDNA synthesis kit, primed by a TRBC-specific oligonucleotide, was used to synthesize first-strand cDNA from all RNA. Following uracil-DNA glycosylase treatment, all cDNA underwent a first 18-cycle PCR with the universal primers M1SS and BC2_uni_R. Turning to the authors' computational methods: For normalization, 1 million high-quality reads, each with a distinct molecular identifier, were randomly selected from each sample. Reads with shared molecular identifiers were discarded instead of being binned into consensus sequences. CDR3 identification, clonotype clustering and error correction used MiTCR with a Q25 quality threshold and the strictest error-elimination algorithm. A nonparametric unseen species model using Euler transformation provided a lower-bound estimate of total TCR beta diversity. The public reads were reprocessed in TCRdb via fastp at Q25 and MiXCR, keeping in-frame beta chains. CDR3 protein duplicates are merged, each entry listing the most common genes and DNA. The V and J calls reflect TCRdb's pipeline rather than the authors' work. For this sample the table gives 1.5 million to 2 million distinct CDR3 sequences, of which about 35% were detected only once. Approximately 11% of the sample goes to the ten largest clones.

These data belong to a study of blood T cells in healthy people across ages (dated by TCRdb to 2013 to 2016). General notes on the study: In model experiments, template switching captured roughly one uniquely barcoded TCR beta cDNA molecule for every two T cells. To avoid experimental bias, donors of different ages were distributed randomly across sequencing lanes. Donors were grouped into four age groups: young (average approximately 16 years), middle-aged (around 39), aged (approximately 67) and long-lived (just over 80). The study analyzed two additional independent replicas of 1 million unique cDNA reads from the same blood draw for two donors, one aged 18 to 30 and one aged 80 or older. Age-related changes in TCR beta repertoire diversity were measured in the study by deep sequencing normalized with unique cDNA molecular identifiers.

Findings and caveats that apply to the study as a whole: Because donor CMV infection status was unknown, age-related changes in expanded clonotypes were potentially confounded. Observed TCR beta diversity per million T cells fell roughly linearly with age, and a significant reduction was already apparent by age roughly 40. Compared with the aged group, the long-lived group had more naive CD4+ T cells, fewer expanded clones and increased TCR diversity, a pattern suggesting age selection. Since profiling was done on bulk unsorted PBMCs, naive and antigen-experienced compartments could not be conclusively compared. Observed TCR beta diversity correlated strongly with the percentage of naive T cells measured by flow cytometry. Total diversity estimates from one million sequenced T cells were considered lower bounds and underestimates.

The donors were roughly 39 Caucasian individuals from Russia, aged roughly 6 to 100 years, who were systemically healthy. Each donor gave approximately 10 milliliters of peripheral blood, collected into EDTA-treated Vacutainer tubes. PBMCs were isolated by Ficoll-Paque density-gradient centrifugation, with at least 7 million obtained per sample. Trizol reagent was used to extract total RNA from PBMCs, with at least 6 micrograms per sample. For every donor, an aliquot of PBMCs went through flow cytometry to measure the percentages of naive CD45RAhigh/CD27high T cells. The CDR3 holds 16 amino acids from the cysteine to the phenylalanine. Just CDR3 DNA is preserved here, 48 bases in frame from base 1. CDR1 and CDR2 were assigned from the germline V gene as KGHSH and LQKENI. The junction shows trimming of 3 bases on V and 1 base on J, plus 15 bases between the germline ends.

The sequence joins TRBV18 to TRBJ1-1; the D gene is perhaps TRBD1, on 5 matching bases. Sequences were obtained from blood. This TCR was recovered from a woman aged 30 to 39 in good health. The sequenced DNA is TGTGCCAGCTCACCTCGGGACCTACGGGGGAACACTGAAGCTTTCTTT. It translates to CASSPRDLRGNTEAFF.